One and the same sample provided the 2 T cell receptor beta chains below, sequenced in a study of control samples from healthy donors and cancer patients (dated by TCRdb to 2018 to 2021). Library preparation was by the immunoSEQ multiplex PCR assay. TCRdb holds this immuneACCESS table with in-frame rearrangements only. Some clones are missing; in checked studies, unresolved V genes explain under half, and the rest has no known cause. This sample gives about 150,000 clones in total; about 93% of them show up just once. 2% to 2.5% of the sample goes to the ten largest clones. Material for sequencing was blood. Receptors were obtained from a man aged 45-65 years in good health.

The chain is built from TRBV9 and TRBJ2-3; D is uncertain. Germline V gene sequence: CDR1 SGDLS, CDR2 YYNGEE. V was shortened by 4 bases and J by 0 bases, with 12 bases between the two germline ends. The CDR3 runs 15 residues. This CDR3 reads CASSPHGTSTDTQYF. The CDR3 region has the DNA TGTGCCAGCAGCCCCCACGGCACTAGCACAGATACGCAGTATTTT.

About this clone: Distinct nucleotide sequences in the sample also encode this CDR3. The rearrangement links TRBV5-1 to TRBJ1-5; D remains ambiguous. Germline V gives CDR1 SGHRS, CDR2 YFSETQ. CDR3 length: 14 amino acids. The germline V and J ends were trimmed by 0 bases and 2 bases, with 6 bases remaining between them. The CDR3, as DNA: TGCGCCAGCAGCTTGGATGGGGGCAATCAGCCCCAGCATTTT. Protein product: CASSLDGGNQPQHF.